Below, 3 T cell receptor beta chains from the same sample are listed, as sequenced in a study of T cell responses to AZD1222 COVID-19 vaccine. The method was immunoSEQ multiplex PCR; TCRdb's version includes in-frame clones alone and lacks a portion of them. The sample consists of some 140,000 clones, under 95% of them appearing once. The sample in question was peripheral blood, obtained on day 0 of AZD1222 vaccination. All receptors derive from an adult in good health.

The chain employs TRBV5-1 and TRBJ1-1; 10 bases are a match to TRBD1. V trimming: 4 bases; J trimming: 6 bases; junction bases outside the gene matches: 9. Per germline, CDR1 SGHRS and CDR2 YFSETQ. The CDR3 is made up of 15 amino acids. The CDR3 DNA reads TGCGCCAGCAGCGAGACAGGGGGCGCCTACGCTGAAGCTTTCTTT. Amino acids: CASSETGGAYAEAFF.

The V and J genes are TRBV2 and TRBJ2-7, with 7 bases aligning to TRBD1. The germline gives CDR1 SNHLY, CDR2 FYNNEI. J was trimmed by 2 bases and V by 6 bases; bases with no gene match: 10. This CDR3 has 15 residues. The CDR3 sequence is CASRTTGEPAYEQYF. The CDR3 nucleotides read TGTGCCAGCAGGACCACAGGGGAACCGGCCTACGAGCAGTACTTC. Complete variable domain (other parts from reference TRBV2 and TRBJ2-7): EPEVTQTPSHQVTQMGQEVILRCVPISNHLYFYWYRQILGQKVEFLVSFYNNEISEKSEIFDDQFSVERPDGSNFTLKIRSTKLEDSAMYFCASRTTGEPAYEQYFGPGTRLTVT.

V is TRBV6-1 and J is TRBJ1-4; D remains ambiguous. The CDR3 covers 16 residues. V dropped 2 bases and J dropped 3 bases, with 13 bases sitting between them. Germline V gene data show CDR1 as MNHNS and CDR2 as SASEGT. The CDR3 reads CASSETTIRANEKLFF. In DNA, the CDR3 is TGTGCCAGCAGTGAAACCACAATCCGGGCTAATGAAAAACTGTTTTTT.